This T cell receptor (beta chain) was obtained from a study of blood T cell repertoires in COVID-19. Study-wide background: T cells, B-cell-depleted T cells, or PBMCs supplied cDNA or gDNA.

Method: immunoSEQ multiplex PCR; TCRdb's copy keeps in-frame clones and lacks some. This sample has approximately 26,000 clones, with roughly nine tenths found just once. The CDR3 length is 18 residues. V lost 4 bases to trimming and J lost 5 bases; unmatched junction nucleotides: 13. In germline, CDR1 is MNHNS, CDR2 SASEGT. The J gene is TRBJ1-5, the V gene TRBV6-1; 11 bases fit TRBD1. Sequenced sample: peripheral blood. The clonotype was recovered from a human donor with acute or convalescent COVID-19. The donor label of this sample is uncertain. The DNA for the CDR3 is TGTGCCAGCAGTGCCGGGACAGGGGGTTTACGGTTGGATCAGCCCCAGCATTTT. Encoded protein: CASSAGTGGLRLDQPQHF.